This T cell receptor beta chain was identified in a study of T cell responses to AZD1222 COVID-19 vaccine. Study as a whole: Samples with a second dose at about 4 or about 12 weeks were pooled together.

With regard to this clone: The antigen remains unidentified.

Overall study findings and caveats: Researchers took repertoire samples only after the peak T cell response had come. The CD4 TCRs associated with vaccination extended across spike and predominated at 160-218 and 743-854. Per reports, nearly half of all spike-specific TCRs target regions that are unmutated in variants.

Assay used: immunoSEQ multiplex PCR; TCRdb lists only in-frame clones, some missing. The sample has 95,000 to 150,000 clones, about 90% seen once. V shed 3 bases, J shed 5 bases, and the junction held 7 bases outside the gene matches. Germline lookup yields CDR1 MGHRA and CDR2 YSYEKL. This CDR3 spans 15 amino acids. This clonotype was sampled from an adult in good health. This chain links TRBV4-1 with TRBJ1-2; 9 bases map to TRBD1. Sequenced material: peripheral blood, taken on day 0 of AZD1222 vaccination. The CDR3 is CASSQGQGRGYGYTF. The CDR3 bases are TGCGCCAGCAGCCAGGGACAGGGAAGAGGGTATGGCTACACCTTC.